Below, 24 T cell receptor beta chains from the same sample are listed, as sequenced in a study of blood T cell repertoires in COVID-19. The protocol was immunoSEQ multiplex PCR, while the TCRdb copy is restricted to in-frame clones and leaves out a portion. The profile shows roughly 400,000 clones, approximately 90% of them singletons. The material sequenced was PBMCs or T cells enriched from blood (not recorded which). These receptors were taken from a woman younger than 35 who had been exposed to COVID-19.

This chain uses TRBV28 with TRBJ2-1; 8 bases match TRBD2. The V segment lost 7 bases and the J segment 8 bases; nucleotides outside the gene matches: 7. Germline CDR1 and CDR2: MDHEN and SYDVKM. The CDR3 is 13 amino acids. DNA of the CDR3: TGTGCCAGCATAGCGGGGCATTCCGATGAGCAGTTCTTC. Residues: CASIAGHSDEQFF.

This sequence joins TRBV4-1 and TRBJ2-1; no firm D call. The V gene's germline CDR1 is MGHRA and CDR2 YSYEKL. Trimming cost V 1 base and J 8 bases, with 6 bases left between them. This CDR3 has 12 residues. For the CDR3, the DNA is TGCGCCAGCAGCCAAGTCCTCGATGAGCAGTTCTTC. Residues: CASSQVLDEQFF.

In this sample, this clone turned up a few times. V gene TRBV19 combines with J gene TRBJ2-5; 8 bases match TRBD2. The V gene's germline CDR1 is LNHDA and CDR2 SQIVND (reference sequence). The CDR3 totals 14 residues. J gave up 7 bases and V 8 bases, and 12 bases lay outside the gene matches. CDR3 residues: CASWTGTSRRTQYF. CDR3 coding DNA: TGTGCCAGTTGGACCGGGACTAGTAGAAGGACCCAGTACTTC.

The chain joins TRBV7-2 to TRBJ1-5; D not certain. In germline, CDR1 is SGHTA, CDR2 FQGNSA. CDR3 size: 13 residues. Between the trimmed V and J ends, which lost 1 base and 5 bases, there was a span of 6 bases. Here the CDR3 DNA reads TGTGCCAGCAGCTTAGGGGCCCATCAGCCCCAGCATTTT. This gives the protein CASSLGAHQPQHF.

About this clone itself: The sample contains more than one DNA sequence encoding this CDR3. The chain recombines TRBV10-3 with TRBJ2-1; 7 nucleotides agree with TRBD2. In germline, CDR1 is ENHRY, CDR2 SYGVKD. The CDR3 extends over 12 amino acids. Losses at the gene ends were 3 bases for V and 7 bases for J; bases not matched to a gene: 0. Here the CDR3 DNA reads TGTGCCATCAGTGACGGGGGGAATGAGCAGTTCTTC. Translation gives CAISDGGNEQFF.

This chain uses TRBV7-2 with TRBJ2-4; D perhaps matches TRBD2 (7 bases). The V gene's germline CDR1 is SGHTA and CDR2 FQGNSA. The CDR3 is 15 amino acids. V dropped 5 bases and J dropped 3 bases, with 14 bases sitting between them. The CDR3, as DNA: TGTGCCAGCAGCCGTGGGGGGGCCTACAAAAACATTCAGTACTTC. This codes for CASSRGGAYKNIQYF. Looking up the rest from reference TRBV7-2 and TRBJ2-4 gives the full variable domain: GAGVSQSPSNKVTEKGKDVELRCDPISGHTALYWYRQSLGQGLEFLIYFQGNSAPDKSGLPSDRFSAERTGGSVSTLTIQRTQQEDSAVYLCASSRGGAYKNIQYFGAGTRLSVL.

This chain uses TRBV18 with TRBJ1-1; TRBD1 aligns across 10 bases. Germline trimming cut 0 bases from V and 9 bases from J; bases unmatched to any gene: 13. The CDR3 extends over 17 amino acids. CDR1 is KGHSH, CDR2 LQKENI, per germline. CDR3 sequence (DNA): TGTGCCAGCTCACCACCAAATACTCTGGGACAGGGGCCTCAAGCTTTCTTT. Translated, it gives CASSPPNTLGQGPQAFF.

The genes are TRBV6-5 and TRBJ2-7; 10 positions agree with TRBD2. V shed 6 bases and J 0 bases; nucleotides not matched to a gene: 5. Germline lookup yields CDR1 MNHEY and CDR2 SVGAGI. This CDR3 has 15 amino acids. CDR3 sequence: CASRQREGSSYEQYF. The CDR3, as DNA: TGTGCCAGCAGGCAGCGGGAGGGGAGCTCCTACGAGCAGTACTTC.

The rearrangement joins TRBV11-2 to TRBJ2-1; perhaps TRBD2 as D (6 bases). The V gene lost 1 base and the J gene lost 2 bases, with 9 bases spanning the gap. The germline V gene encodes CDR1 SGHAT and CDR2 FQNNGV. CDR3 length equals 15 residues. The CDR3 sequence: CASSLGWEAYNEQFF. The CDR3 nucleotides are TGTGCCAGCAGCTTAGGGTGGGAGGCCTACAATGAGCAGTTCTTC.

The chain employs TRBV27 and TRBJ2-3, with TRBD1 matching over 8 bases. CDR3 size: 16 residues. Germline-derived CDR1 and CDR2 are MNHEY and SMNVEV (reference sequence). With 3 bases clipped from V and 3 bases from J, the junction kept 8 bases outside the gene matches. CDR3 nucleotide sequence: TGTGCCAGCAGTTTCATCTTGACAGGGGAGACAGATACGCAGTATTTT. This encodes CASSFILTGETDTQYF.

The J gene is TRBJ2-5, the V gene TRBV19; D gene uncertain. CDR3 length: 15 amino acids. V gave up 5 bases and J gave up 1 base, with 14 bases separating them. Germline CDR1 is LNHDA and CDR2 is SQIVND (reference sequence). This CDR3 reads CASSGTGSTQETQYF. The CDR3 nucleotides read TGTGCCAGTAGTGGTACCGGGTCCACCCAAGAGACCCAGTACTTC.

The CDR3 coding sequence is TGCGCCAGCAGCTTGTCAGGGGGCGGCGAGACCCAGTACTTC. This encodes CASSLSGGGETQYF. The chain has TRBV5-1 and TRBJ2-5, with TRBD1 identical over 8 bases. CDR3 length: 14 residues. Germline CDR1 SGHRS, CDR2 YFSETQ. Trimming at V came to 1 base and at J to 5 bases, leaving 4 bases not matched to a gene.

The chain uses TRBV19 and TRBJ2-1, with 14 bases matching TRBD2. Trimming cost V 4 bases and J 10 bases; bases outside gene matches: 12. In germline, CDR1 is LNHDA, CDR2 SQIVND (reference sequence). CDR3 size: 17 residues. CDR3 coding DNA: TGTGCCAGTAGTAACCGACTAGCGGGAGGGCTATACGTGGAGCAGTTCTTC. Its translation is CASSNRLAGGLYVEQFF.

This sequence joins TRBV19 and TRBJ2-1, with 8 bases aligning to TRBD2. Trimming removed 6 bases from V and 3 bases from J; junction bases left unmatched: 4. Germline V gene sequence: CDR1 LNHDA, CDR2 SQIVND (reference sequence). The CDR3 is 14 amino acids. The CDR3 reads CASRPGGLYNEQFF. CDR3 nucleotide sequence: TGTGCCAGTAGACCGGGGGGGCTCTACAATGAGCAGTTCTTC.

This clone appeared a few times. The chain combines TRBV5-4 with TRBJ2-2, with 7 bases matching TRBD2. The CDR3 runs to 17 residues. The V gene's germline CDR1 is SGHNT and CDR2 YYREEE (reference sequence). V trimming: 3 bases; J trimming: 7 bases; junction bases outside the gene matches: 15. The CDR3 is CASSSEDGLPGGGELFF. The CDR3 nucleotides are TGTGCCAGCAGCTCCGAGGATGGACTCCCGGGGGGCGGGGAGCTGTTTTTT.

The chain uses TRBV28 and TRBJ1-6, with D perhaps matching TRBD1 (6 bases). The CDR3 sequence is 14 residues long. CDR1 and CDR2 from the germline V gene are MDHEN and SYDVKM. V was cut by 5 bases and J by 7 bases, with 12 bases left in between. CDR3 residues: CASSPGTTNSPLHF. Written as DNA, the CDR3 is TGTGCCAGCAGTCCTGGGACAACAAATTCACCCCTCCACTTT.

This clone has only a few counts. The chain combines TRBV7-8 with TRBJ1-2, with 9 bases aligning to TRBD1. The CDR3 spans 15 residues. Germline V gives CDR1 SGHVS, CDR2 FQNEAQ. The junction had 4 bases not matched to a gene; V was cut back by 1 base and J by 4 bases. The CDR3 DNA reads as TGTGCCAGCAGCTTAGTGGGACAGGGAGGCTATGGCTACACCTTC. It specifies CASSLVGQGGYGYTF.

V is TRBV28 and J is TRBJ1-2; 12 positions match TRBD1. With V trimmed by 6 bases and J by 4 bases, 3 bases remained unmatched. Germline V gives CDR1 MDHEN, CDR2 SYDVKM. The CDR3 spans 14 residues. The CDR3, as DNA: TGTGCCAGCAGGGGGACAGGGGGCAGCTATGGCTACACCTTC. This codes for CASRGTGGSYGYTF.

The chain joins TRBV7-6 to TRBJ2-7; 10 bases agree with TRBD1. The germline V gene has CDR1 SGHVS and CDR2 FNYEAQ. V trimming: 1 base; J trimming: 0 bases; junction bases outside the gene matches: 0. The CDR3 is 15 residues long. Written as DNA, the CDR3 is TGTGCCAGCAGCTTAGGGACAGGGGGCTCCTACGAGCAGTACTTC. Protein: CASSLGTGGSYEQYF.

This chain joins TRBV9 and TRBJ2-2; 10 nucleotides agree with TRBD2. The CDR3 length is 15 residues. Germline CDR1 is SGDLS and CDR2 is YYNGEE. V was clipped by 3 bases and J by 2 bases; unmatched bases: 1. Here the CDR3 DNA reads TGTGCCAGCAGCGGGACTAGCGGAAACACCGGGGAGCTGTTTTTT. Protein: CASSGTSGNTGELFF.

This sequence joins TRBV20-1 and TRBJ1-4, with D hard to call. Trimming cost V 3 bases and J 6 bases, with 17 bases left between them. Germline V CDR1 and CDR2: DFQATT, SNEGSKA (reference sequence). The CDR3 runs to 15 residues. This CDR3 reads CSASPPQVGDEKLFF. Written as DNA, the CDR3 is TGCAGTGCTAGTCCACCCCAGGTGGGTGATGAAAAACTGTTTTTT.

This clone has only a few counts. The chain couples TRBV9 to TRBJ1-3; D is unresolved. V was cut by 0 bases and J by 2 bases, with 12 bases left in between. Germline V gene sequence: CDR1 SGDLS, CDR2 YYNGEE. This CDR3 has 16 residues. The CDR3 protein is CASSVDRGWAGNTIYF. The CDR3 DNA is TGTGCCAGCAGCGTAGATCGGGGTTGGGCTGGAAACACCATATATTTT.

The genes are TRBV18 and TRBJ1-2; 8 nucleotides agree with TRBD1. This CDR3 has 15 residues. CDR1 and CDR2 (germline): KGHSH, LQKENI. The V gene end was trimmed by 5 bases and the J gene end by 5 bases; junction bases not matched to a gene: 10. CDR3 coding DNA: TGTGCCAGCTCATCGCTTGGACAGGGTGGTTATGGCTACACCTTC. As protein: CASSSLGQGGYGYTF.

The V call is TRBV4-2, the J call TRBJ2-7; 11 bases map to TRBD2. The CDR3 contains 15 residues. The trim removed 3 bases at V and 2 bases at J, leaving 3 bases unmatched. Looked up from germline, CDR1 is LGHNA and CDR2 is YNFKEQ. The CDR3 loop reads CASSQTSGTAYEQYF. The CDR3 DNA follows: TGTGCCAGCAGCCAGACTAGCGGGACAGCCTACGAGCAGTACTTC.